This T cell receptor (beta chain) was sequenced for a study of OX40 agonist ivuxolimab in advanced cancers. The wider study: Averaging roughly 60 years in age, with a range of roughly 20 to 90, the cohort was around 87% male.

Remarks on this clone: The antigen remains unidentified.

Study outcomes and limitations: A proportion of nonresponders additionally exhibited low normalized T-cell clonal expansion. With doses of 0.1-3.0 mg/kg, partial responders showed among the lowest clonal expansion.

Assay used: immunoSEQ multiplex PCR; TCRdb lists only in-frame clones, some missing. The data hold under 20,000 clones, with more than 65% observed a single time. This clonotype was sampled from an adult with an advanced solid tumor such as melanoma, head and neck, liver or kidney cancer. The material was CD4+ or CD8+ T cells sorted from blood, obtained in a trial of the OX40 agonist ivuxolimab.

CDR3 protein: CASRTAWDNEQFF. The CDR3 DNA follows: TGTGCCAGTAGGACAGCTTGGGACAATGAGCAGTTCTTC. The chain is built from TRBV19 and TRBJ2-1; D might be TRBD1 (5 bases). Germline CDR1 and CDR2: LNHDA and SQIVND (reference sequence). Trimming stripped 6 bases from V and 5 bases from J, with 11 bases between. This CDR3 spans 13 amino acids.